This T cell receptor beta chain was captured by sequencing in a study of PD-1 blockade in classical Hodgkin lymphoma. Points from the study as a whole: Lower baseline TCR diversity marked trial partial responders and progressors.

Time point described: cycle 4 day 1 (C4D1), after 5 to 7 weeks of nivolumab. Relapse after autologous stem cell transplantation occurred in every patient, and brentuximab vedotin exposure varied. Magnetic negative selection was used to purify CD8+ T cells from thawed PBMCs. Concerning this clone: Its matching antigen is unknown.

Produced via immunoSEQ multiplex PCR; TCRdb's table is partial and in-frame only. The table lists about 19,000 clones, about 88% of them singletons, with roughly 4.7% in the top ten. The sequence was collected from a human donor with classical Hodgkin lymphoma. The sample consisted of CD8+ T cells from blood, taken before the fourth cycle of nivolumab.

The CDR3 loop is CASSIGWDTANYGYTF. CDR3 bases: TGTGCCAGTAGTATTGGCTGGGACACCGCTAACTATGGCTACACCTTC. This chain joins TRBV19 and TRBJ1-2; tentatively, D is TRBD1 (6 bases). V was shortened by 3 bases and J by 0 bases, with 14 bases between the two germline ends. Germline V gene data show CDR1 as LNHDA and CDR2 as SQIVND (reference sequence). The CDR3 is 16 amino acids.